This is a list of T cell receptor beta chains from one sample in a study of T cell repertoires in cytomegalovirus infection. No antigen is known for these receptors. TCRdb fed the reads into MiXCR, producing one record per CDR3 protein. Of approximately 990,000 distinct CDR3 sequences listed, around 30% are singletons. The sample in question was cultured CD8+ T cells from PBMCs, obtained from culture after CMV antigen stimulation. The receptors stem from a human donor in good health (CMV status not recorded). Some clones in this sample may be carry-over from other donors' samples. CDR3s include the opening cysteine and the closing phenylalanine or tryptophan. The D gene is left open where the match is weak. Clone size is not always given. Where it is, it says once, few, many or a class for expanded clones.

v_call	clone_size	d_call	j_call	cdr3_nt	cdr3_aa
TRBV14	few	TRBD2	TRBJ2-3	TGTGCCAGCAGCCACCAAGCACTAGCGGGTTTACACACTGATACGCAGTATTTT	CASSHQALAGLHTDTQYF
TRBV6-1	NA	NA	TRBJ1-1	TGTGCCAGCAGTTACGCGGACAGTTTGGGATATCACACTGAAGCTTTCTTT	CASSYADSLGYHTEAFF
TRBV27	NA	TRBD1	TRBJ1-5	TGTGCCAGCAGCCCTGGGGACAGGGGAAATAATCAGCCCCAGCATTTT	CASSPGDRGNNQPQHF
TRBV19	NA	NA	TRBJ1-2	TGTGCCAGTAGTATAGACGGAGGTCCCGGCGGCTACACCTTC	CASSIDGGPGGYTF
TRBV27	NA	NA	TRBJ2-7	TGTGCCAGCAGTCCGGGGACATGGGCCTACGAGCAGTACTTC	CASSPGTWAYEQYF
TRBV28	few	NA	TRBJ2-3	TGTGCCAGCAGTTGGAGCCACACAGATACGCAGTATTTT	CASSWSHTDTQYF
TRBV6-2/TRBV6-3	few	NA	TRBJ2-6	TGTGCCAGCAGTTACTGGGATCATGGGGCCAACGTCCTGACTTTC	CASSYWDHGANVLTF
TRBV12-3/TRBV12-4	NA	NA	TRBJ1-4	TGTGCCAGCAGTTTCTCGAGGGGGGGGGATAATGAAAAACTGTTTTTT	CASSFSRGGDNEKLFF
TRBV7-4	NA	NA	TRBJ2-2	TGTGCCAGCAGCCGCTTCCAGGAGTACACCGGGGAGCTGTTTTTT	CASSRFQEYTGELFF
TRBV6-6	NA	NA	TRBJ2-4	TGTGCCAGCAGTCCACTTCTGGGGCCCAAAAACATTCAGTACTTC	CASSPLLGPKNIQYF
TRBV4-1	NA	TRBD2	TRBJ2-1	TGCGCCAGCAGCCAAGGCGGGCGGGGGGGCTTTTGGGATGAGCAGTTCTTC	CASSQGGRGGFWDEQFF
TRBV4-2	NA	TRBD2	TRBJ2-5	TGTGCCAGCAGCCAAGACCAGGTAGCGGGGTTCGAGACCCAGTACTTC	CASSQDQVAGFETQYF
TRBV12-5	NA	NA	TRBJ1-2	TGTGCTAGTGGTGACAGCGGGGCGCTGGGCTACACCTTC	CASGDSGALGYTF
TRBV7-6	many	TRBD2	TRBJ2-5	TGTGCCAGCAGCGCACGGACTAGCGGGGCCCAAGAGACCCAGTACTTC	CASSARTSGAQETQYF
TRBV6-2/TRBV6-3	few	TRBD1	TRBJ1-6	TGTGCCAGCAGTTCCAGGGACAGCGATTTATATAATTCACCCCTCCACTTT	CASSSRDSDLYNSPLHF
TRBV10-1	NA	TRBD2	TRBJ2-2	TGCGCCAGCAGTATTCGGACTAGAAACACCGGGGAGCTGTTTTTT	CASSIRTRNTGELFF
TRBV27	NA	NA	TRBJ2-3	TGTGCCAGCAGTTCCCACGGACAAGATACGCAGTATTTT	CASSSHGQDTQYF
TRBV24-1	many	TRBD1	TRBJ2-1	TGTGCCACCAGTGATTTTAAGGGGACAGGGGTAGCCTACAATGAGCAGTTCTTC	CATSDFKGTGVAYNEQFF
TRBV4-1	few	TRBD1	TRBJ2-7	TGCGCCAGCAGCCAAGGTGCAGGGGGCGGCGAGCAGTACTTC	CASSQGAGGGEQYF
TRBV28	NA	NA	TRBJ2-5	TGTGCCAGCAGTTCGCTGGAGGGGTGGGAGACCCAGTACTTC	CASSSLEGWETQYF
TRBV7-9	once	TRBD1	TRBJ2-5	TGTGCCAGCAGCCCCCCCAGGACAGGGGAAGAGACCCAGTACTTC	CASSPPRTGEETQYF
TRBV12-3/TRBV12-4	NA	NA	TRBJ2-5	TGTGCCAGCGGGGGGCAGACCCAGTACTTC	CASGGQTQYF
TRBV2	once	TRBD1	TRBJ1-1	TGTGCCACCTGGGACAGAGAAGCTTTCTTT	CATWDREAFF
TRBV29-1	NA	TRBD1	TRBJ1-1	TGCAGCGTTGAAAAGCGGACAGGGGCGAACACTGAAGCTTTCTTT	CSVEKRTGANTEAFF
TRBV7-9	NA	NA	TRBJ2-1	TGTGCCAGCAGCTTAGCGCTCGCGCTAGTCAATGAGCAGTTCTTC	CASSLALALVNEQFF
TRBV6-1	many	NA	TRBJ1-4	TGTGCCAGCAATTACCTCTCAGGGTTTTTGGACGAAAAACTGTTTTTT	CASNYLSGFLDEKLFF
TRBV7-8	many	TRBD1	TRBJ1-5	TGTGCCAGCAGCTTCCTCGACAGGGGGAATCAGCCCCAGCATTTT	CASSFLDRGNQPQHF
TRBV6-8	NA	NA	TRBJ1-2	TGTGCCAGTTGGGGGGGATTTGGCTACACCTTC	CASWGGFGYTF
TRBV5-1	NA	NA	TRBJ2-3	TGCGCCAGCGGACAGACCACAGATACGCAGTATTTT	CASGQTTDTQYF
TRBV5-6	few	TRBD2	TRBJ2-1	TGTGCCAGCAGCTTTCCCCGGGGGGATAGCTACAATGAGCAGTTCTTC	CASSFPRGDSYNEQFF
TRBV5-1	NA	NA	TRBJ1-5	TGCGCCAGCAGCTTGGGCCCCATTTCCGTGATGCGCAATCAGCCCCAGCATTTT	CASSLGPISVMRNQPQHF
TRBV6-1	few	NA	TRBJ1-2	TGTGCCAGCAAACCTGTGACAGACTTTAACTATGGCTACACCTTC	CASKPVTDFNYGYTF
TRBV12-3/TRBV12-4	NA	NA	TRBJ2-2	TGTGCCAGCCGATCCTTGGGGACGTCGAACACCGGGGAGCTGTTTTTT	CASRSLGTSNTGELFF
TRBV6-6	few	TRBD1	TRBJ2-5	TGTGCCAGCAGTTACGACAGGGGGCTCGGAGACCAAGAGACCCAGTACTTC	CASSYDRGLGDQETQYF
TRBV7-9	NA	NA	TRBJ2-1	TGTGCCAGCAGCTTCGTGGAGCGCCTCCTGTTTCTTGAGCAGTTCTTC	CASSFVERLLFLEQFF
TRBV19	few	NA	TRBJ1-5	TGTGCCAGTAGTCCTCGGGCGGGGATCAATCAGCCCCAGCATTTT	CASSPRAGINQPQHF
TRBV20-1	NA	NA	TRBJ1-2	TGCAGTGCTCGTTCGGGACTGCGGATAGGCTATGGCTACACCTTC	CSARSGLRIGYGYTF
TRBV4-1	NA	NA	TRBJ2-3	TGCGCCAGCAGGGCCCAGATTATTAGCACAGATACGCAGTATTTT	CASRAQIISTDTQYF
TRBV4-3	NA	NA	TRBJ1-2	TGCGCCAGCAGCCTCCTGCCGGGGCGGAGCGTGGATGGCTACACCTTC	CASSLLPGRSVDGYTF
TRBV14	NA	NA	TRBJ2-1	TGTGCCAGCAGCCAGATGGGGGAGCATGAGCAGTTCTTC	CASSQMGEHEQFF
TRBV27	few	NA	TRBJ1-6	TGTGCCAGCAGTTTATCGTCGGAACAGGGCTATAATTCACCCCTCCACTTT	CASSLSSEQGYNSPLHF
TRBV12-5	many	NA	TRBJ1-1	TGTGCTAGTGGTTTGGGGGGCAGGAACACTGAAGCTTTCTTT	CASGLGGRNTEAFF
TRBV6-6	many	NA	TRBJ2-1	TGTGCCAGCAGTTACGGAGGGTTCGAGCAGTTCTTC	CASSYGGFEQFF
TRBV4-2	few	NA	TRBJ2-5	TGTGCCAGCAGCCAGGGGGTAGCATCCCCCCAAGAGACCCAGTACTTC	CASSQGVASPQETQYF
TRBV4-1	NA	NA	TRBJ1-2	TGCGCCAGCAGCCAAGTAACTAACAGGAACTATGGCTACACCTTC	CASSQVTNRNYGYTF
TRBV5-4	few	NA	TRBJ2-7	TGTGCCAGCACCGATGACAGAAGCTCCTACGAGCAGTACTTC	CASTDDRSSYEQYF
TRBV4-1	NA	TRBD2	TRBJ2-1	TGCGCCAGCAGCCACCTCCTAGCGGGGGGCTACAATGAGCAGTTCTTC	CASSHLLAGGYNEQFF
TRBV3-1	NA	NA	TRBJ2-2	TGTGCCAGCAGCCAAGACACAGGGTCCGGGGAGCTGTTTTTT	CASSQDTGSGELFF
TRBV20-1	NA	TRBD1	TRBJ1-4	TGCAGTGCTAGAGATATGACAGGGGGCAGCGAAAAACTGTTTTTT	CSARDMTGGSEKLFF
TRBV11-2	NA	TRBD1	TRBJ1-6	TGTGCCAGCAGCTCATGGACAGGAGACCGCCCCTATAATTCACCCCTCCACTTT	CASSSWTGDRPYNSPLHF
TRBV10-1	few	NA	TRBJ1-1	TGCGCCAGCAGATCCGGGACTGATAGAGGGACTGAAGCTTTCTTT	CASRSGTDRGTEAFF
TRBV13	few	NA	TRBJ2-5	TGTGCCAGCAGCTCCAGAGGCGGGGAGCAAGAGACCCAGTACTTC	CASSSRGGEQETQYF
TRBV5-6	NA	NA	TRBJ2-1	TGTGCCAGCAGCTTGCAATCAGGTGGCTACAATGAGCAGTTCTTC	CASSLQSGGYNEQFF
TRBV7-8	many	NA	TRBJ1-3	TGTGCCAGCAGCTCATCCAGAGTACCCTATGGAAACACCATATATTTT	CASSSSRVPYGNTIYF